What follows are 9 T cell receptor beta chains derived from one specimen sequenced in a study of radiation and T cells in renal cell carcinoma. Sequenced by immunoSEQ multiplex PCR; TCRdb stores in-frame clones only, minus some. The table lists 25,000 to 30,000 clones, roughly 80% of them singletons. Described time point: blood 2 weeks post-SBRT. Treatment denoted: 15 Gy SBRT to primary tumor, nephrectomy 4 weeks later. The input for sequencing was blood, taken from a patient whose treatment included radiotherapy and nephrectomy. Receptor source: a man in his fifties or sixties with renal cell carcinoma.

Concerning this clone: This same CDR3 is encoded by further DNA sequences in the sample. DNA for the CDR3: TGTGCCAGCAGCTTGGAGGGCGTAAGACGAAGCTACGAGCAGTACTTC. It is translated as CASSLEGVRRSYEQYF. The rearrangement uses TRBV5-6 and TRBJ2-7; D uncertain. Germline V gene data show CDR1 as SGHDT and CDR2 as YYEEEE. V lost 0 bases and J lost 3, with 16 bases in between. The CDR3 runs to 16 residues.

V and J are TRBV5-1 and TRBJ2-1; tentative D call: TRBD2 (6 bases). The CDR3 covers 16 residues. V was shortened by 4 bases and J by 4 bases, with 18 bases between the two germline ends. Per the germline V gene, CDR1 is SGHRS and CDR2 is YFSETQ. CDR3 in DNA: TGCGCCAGCAGCCCGGCACCTAGCGTAGGTTACAATGAGCAGTTCTTC. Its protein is CASSPAPSVGYNEQFF.

DNA for the CDR3: TGCAGCGTGGGGGGCTCGTCACTGGAGACCCAGTACTTC. The encoded protein is CSVGGSSLETQYF. The V gene is TRBV29-1, the J gene TRBJ2-5; tentatively, D is TRBD1 or TRBD2 (6 bases each). This CDR3 region has 13 residues. The ends were cut back, 6 bases at V and 5 bases at J, with 16 bases in the middle. Germline values: CDR1 SQVTM, CDR2 ANQGSEA. Filled out from reference TRBV29-1 and TRBJ2-5, the complete variable domain reads SAVISQKPSRDICQRGTSLTIQCQVDSQVTMMFWYRQQPGQSLTLIATANQGSEATYESGFVIDKFPISRPNLTFSTLTVSNMSPEDSSIYLCSVGGSSLETQYFGPGTRLLVL.

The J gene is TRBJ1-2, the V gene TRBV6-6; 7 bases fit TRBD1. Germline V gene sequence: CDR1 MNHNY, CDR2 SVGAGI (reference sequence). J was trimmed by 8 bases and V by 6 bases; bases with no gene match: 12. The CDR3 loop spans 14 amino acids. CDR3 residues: CASRRDREVGGYTF. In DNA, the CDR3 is TGTGCCAGCAGACGCGACAGGGAAGTCGGAGGCTACACCTTC.

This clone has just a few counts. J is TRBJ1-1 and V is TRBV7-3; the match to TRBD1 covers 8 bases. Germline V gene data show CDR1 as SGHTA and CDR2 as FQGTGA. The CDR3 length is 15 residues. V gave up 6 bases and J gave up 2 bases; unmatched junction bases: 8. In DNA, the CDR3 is TGTGCCAGCAGACAAAACGCAGGGGGCAACACTGAAGCTTTCTTT. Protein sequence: CASRQNAGGNTEAFF.

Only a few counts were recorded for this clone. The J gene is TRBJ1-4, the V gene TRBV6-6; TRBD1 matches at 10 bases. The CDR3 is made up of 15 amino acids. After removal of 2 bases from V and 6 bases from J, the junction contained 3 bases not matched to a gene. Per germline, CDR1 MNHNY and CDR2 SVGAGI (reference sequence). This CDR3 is CASSYPGTGDEKLFF. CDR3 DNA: TGTGCCAGCAGTTACCCCGGGACAGGGGATGAAAAACTGTTTTTT.

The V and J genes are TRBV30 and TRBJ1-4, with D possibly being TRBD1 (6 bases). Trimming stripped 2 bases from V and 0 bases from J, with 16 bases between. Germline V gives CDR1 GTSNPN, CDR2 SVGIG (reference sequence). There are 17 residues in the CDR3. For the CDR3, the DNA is TGTGCCTGGAGTCACCTAGGGGGGAGGGCAACTAATGAAAAACTGTTTTTT. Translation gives CAWSHLGGRATNEKLFF.

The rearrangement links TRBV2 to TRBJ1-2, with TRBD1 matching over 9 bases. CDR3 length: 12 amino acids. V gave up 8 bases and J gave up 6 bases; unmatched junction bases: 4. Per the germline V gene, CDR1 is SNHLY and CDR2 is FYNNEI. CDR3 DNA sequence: TGTGCCAGCCGACAGGGGGGTGATGGCTACACCTTC. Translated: CASRQGGDGYTF. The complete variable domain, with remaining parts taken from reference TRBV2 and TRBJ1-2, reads EPEVTQTPSHQVTQMGQEVILRCVPISNHLYFYWYRQILGQKVEFLVSFYNNEISEKSEIFDDQFSVERPDGSNFTLKIRSTKLEDSAMYFCASRQGGDGYTFGSGTRLTVV.

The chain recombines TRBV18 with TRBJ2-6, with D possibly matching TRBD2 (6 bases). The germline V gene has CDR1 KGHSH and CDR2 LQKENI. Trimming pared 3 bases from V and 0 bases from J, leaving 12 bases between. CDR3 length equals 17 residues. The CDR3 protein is CASSPRGSGSGANVLTF. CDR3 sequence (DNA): TGTGCCAGCTCACCTCGGGGTAGCGGCTCTGGGGCCAACGTCCTGACTTTC.